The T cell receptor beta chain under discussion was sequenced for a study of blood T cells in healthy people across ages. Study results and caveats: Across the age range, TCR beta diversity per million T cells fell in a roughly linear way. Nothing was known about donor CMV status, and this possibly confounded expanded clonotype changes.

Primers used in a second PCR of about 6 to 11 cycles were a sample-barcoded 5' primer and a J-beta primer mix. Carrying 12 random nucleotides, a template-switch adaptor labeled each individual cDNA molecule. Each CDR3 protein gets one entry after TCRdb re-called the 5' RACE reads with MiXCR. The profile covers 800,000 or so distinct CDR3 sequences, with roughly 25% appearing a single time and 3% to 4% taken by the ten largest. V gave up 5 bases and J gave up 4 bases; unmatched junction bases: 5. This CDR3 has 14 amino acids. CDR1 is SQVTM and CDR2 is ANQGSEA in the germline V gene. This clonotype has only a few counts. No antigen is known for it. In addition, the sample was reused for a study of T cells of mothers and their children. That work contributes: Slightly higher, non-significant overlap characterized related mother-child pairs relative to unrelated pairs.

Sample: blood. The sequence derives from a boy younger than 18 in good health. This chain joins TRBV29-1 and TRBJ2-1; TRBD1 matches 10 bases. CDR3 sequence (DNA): TGCAGCGTTTTTGACAGGGGGCAGTACAATGAGCAGTTCTTC. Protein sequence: CSVFDRGQYNEQFF.